A single sample is the source of the 7 T cell receptor beta chains below, sequenced in a study of shared clonotypes between healthy human individuals. Sequencing was performed with immunoSEQ multiplex PCR; in TCRdb, only in-frame clones are kept and a portion is missing. The sample lists 2 million to 2.5 million clones; approximately 96% were seen once. The sample was naive CD4+ T cells sorted from blood. Subset in this sample: CD45RA+ positively selected. The receptors derive from a man between 18 and 35 years old in good health.

Worth noting for this clone: The sample carries other DNA sequences with the same CDR3. This chain joins TRBV30 and TRBJ2-5; maybe TRBD2 (6 bases). The V end was cut by 0 bases, the J end by 5 bases, with 10 bases between. CDR1 and CDR2 from the germline V gene are GTSNPN and SVGIG (reference sequence). The CDR3 loop spans 13 amino acids. CDR3 in DNA: TGTGCCTGGAGTGTATTGGGAGGTGAGACCCAGTACTTC. Translating it yields CAWSVLGGETQYF.

The chain joins TRBV19 to TRBJ1-1, with a possible D match to TRBD1 (6 bases). In germline, CDR1 is LNHDA, CDR2 SQIVND (reference sequence). The V and J ends lost 5 bases and 3 bases respectively, with 10 bases between them. The CDR3 loop spans 13 amino acids. CDR3 DNA: TGTGCCAGTAGTGAGGACAGTTACACTGAAGCTTTCTTT. This sequence encodes CASSEDSYTEAFF.

The V call is TRBV15, the J call TRBJ2-5; unclear D gene. Germline V gives CDR1 LNHNV, CDR2 YYDKDF (reference sequence). CDR3 length: 14 residues. The V end was cut by 0 bases, the J end by 1 base, with 6 bases between. The DNA for the CDR3 is TGTGCCACCAGCAGAGATCTTGCCCAAGAGACCCAGTACTTC. This codes for CATSRDLAQETQYF.

A word on this clone: Other nucleotide sequences in the sample specify the same CDR3. This chain joins TRBV11-2 and TRBJ2-7; possible D gene TRBD1, 5 bases. There are 15 residues in the CDR3. Trimming took off 0 bases at V and 3 bases at J, with 12 bases between the two ends. CDR1 and CDR2 from the germline V gene are SGHAT and FQNNGV. In DNA form, the CDR3 reads TGTGCCAGCAGCTTAGAAGGTCAGGGCGTCTACGAGCAGTACTTC. Its protein is CASSLEGQGVYEQYF.

The chain combines TRBV6-1 with TRBJ1-6; no clear D. Trimming pared 8 bases from V and 2 bases from J, leaving 7 bases between. Germline V gives CDR1 MNHNS, CDR2 SASEGT. This CDR3 is built from 13 residues. CDR3 sequence reads: CASVEPYNSPLHF. The CDR3 DNA follows: TGTGCCAGCGTAGAACCCTATAATTCACCCCTCCACTTT.

The sample holds one count of this clone. The rearrangement uses TRBV9 and TRBJ2-5; 9 bases map to TRBD2. V was pared by 0 bases and J by 0 bases, with 6 bases of the junction left unmatched. This CDR3 region has 17 residues. Germline CDR1 is SGDLS and CDR2 is YYNGEE. CDR3 coding DNA: TGTGCCAGCAGCGTAGGCGGGCGGGGGGGTGACCAAGAGACCCAGTACTTC. The encoded protein is CASSVGGRGGDQETQYF.

This clone appeared a single time. This chain links TRBV7-9 with TRBJ2-2, with TRBD2 matching 10 bases. Unmatched junction bases numbered 2, after V lost 0 bases and J lost 4 bases. CDR3 length equals 16 residues. Germline V gene sequence: CDR1 SEHNR, CDR2 FQNEAQ (reference sequence). As DNA, the CDR3 is TGTGCCAGCAGCTTAGCCCCTAGCGGGAGCACCGGGGAGCTGTTTTTT. Protein product: CASSLAPSGSTGELFF.